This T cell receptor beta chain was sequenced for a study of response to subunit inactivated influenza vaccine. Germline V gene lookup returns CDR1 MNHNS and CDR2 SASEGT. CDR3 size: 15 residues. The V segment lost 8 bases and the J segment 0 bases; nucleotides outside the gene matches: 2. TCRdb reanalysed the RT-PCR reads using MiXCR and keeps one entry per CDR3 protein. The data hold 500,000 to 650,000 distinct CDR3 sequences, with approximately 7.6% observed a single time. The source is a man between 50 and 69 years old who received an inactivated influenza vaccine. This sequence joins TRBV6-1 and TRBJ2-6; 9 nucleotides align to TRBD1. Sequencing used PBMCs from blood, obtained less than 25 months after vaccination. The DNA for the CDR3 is TGTGCCAGCCGACAGGGGGGCTCTGGGGCCAACGTCCTGACTTTC. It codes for CASRQGGSGANVLTF.